These 30 T cell receptor beta chains were sequenced from one sample in a study of neurological immune-mediated disorders. TCRdb re-derived calls from the 5' RACE reads in MiXCR, one entry per CDR3 protein. The repertoire consists of 55,000 to 65,000 distinct CDR3 sequences, with around 3.8% occurring once and the leading ten covering over 2%. The sequencing input was PBMCs. The receptors stem from a woman aged 50 to 60 with multiple sclerosis.

This clonotype was seen at least ten times. A read error may produce the germline difference seen at one junction end. The V gene is TRBV5-1, the J gene TRBJ1-6; 10 bases line up with TRBD1. This CDR3 has 14 residues. The germline gives CDR1 SGHRS, CDR2 YFSETQ. For the CDR3, the DNA is TGCGCCAGCAGCTCCCGACAGGGGGCTTCACCCCTCAACTTT. This translates into CASSSRQGASPLNF.

This clonotype was seen many times. This chain joins TRBV24-1 and TRBJ2-3; TRBD2 aligns across 11 bases. The junction had 12 bases not matched to a gene; V was cut back by 3 bases and J by 5 bases. The CDR3 totals 18 residues. The germline gives CDR1 KGHDR, CDR2 SFDVKD. In DNA form, the CDR3 reads TGTGCCACCAGTGATACGGACGGGACTAGCGGATGGGTAGATACGCAGTATTTT. Translation gives CATSDTDGTSGWVDTQYF.

There are many counts of this clonotype. V gene TRBV5-6 combines with J gene TRBJ2-1, with 9 bases aligning to TRBD1. V was clipped by 0 bases and J by 9 bases; unmatched bases: 7. CDR3 length: 15 residues. Germline CDR1 is SGHDT and CDR2 is YYEEEE. CDR3 loop: CASSLVDRGEGEQFF. CDR3 coding DNA: TGTGCCAGCAGCTTGGTCGACAGGGGGGAAGGTGAGCAGTTCTTC.

This clonotype was observed at least ten times. The chain has TRBV24-1 and TRBJ1-2, with 7 nucleotides matching TRBD1. Germline assignment: CDR1 KGHDR and CDR2 SFDVKD. With 2 bases clipped from V and 8 bases from J, the junction kept 7 bases outside the gene matches. This CDR3 spans 14 amino acids. This CDR3 reads CATSDSHRGRGYTF. CDR3 sequence (DNA): TGTGCCACCAGTGATTCCCACAGGGGCCGGGGCTACACCTTC.

The sample holds many counts of this clonotype. This chain joins TRBV5-1 and TRBJ2-3, with D possibly TRBD2 on 6 matching bases. The CDR3 extends over 15 amino acids. Germline CDR1 reads SGHRS; CDR2 reads YFSETQ. Trimming shortened V by 3 bases and J by 0 bases, and 11 bases separated the two germline ends. The CDR3 DNA reads as TGCGCCAGCAGCTGGAGGGACGCTAGCACAGATACGCAGTATTTT. Residues: CASSWRDASTDTQYF.

This clonotype has a count of ten or more. The chain links TRBV7-9 to TRBJ2-3, with D tentatively TRBD2 (5 bases). V lost 2 bases to trimming and J lost 2 bases, with 11 bases between them. The CDR3 has 15 amino acids. Germline V gives CDR1 SEHNR, CDR2 FQNEAQ (reference sequence). The CDR3 nucleotides are TGTGCCAGCAGCTTAAGTTGGGAGATCACAGATACGCAGTATTTT. Translating gives CASSLSWEITDTQYF. The full variable domain, its missing parts supplied by reference TRBV7-9 and TRBJ2-3, is DTGVSQNPRHKITKRGQNVTFRCDPISEHNRLYWYRQTLGQGPEFLTYFQNEAQLEKSRLLSDRFSAERPKGSFSTLEIQRTEQGDSAMYLCASSLSWEITDTQYFGPGTRLTVL.

The table lists this clonotype with many counts. The chain links TRBV24-1 to TRBJ2-3, with a possible D match to TRBD1 (6 bases). CDR1 and CDR2 from the germline V gene are KGHDR and SFDVKD. V lost 5 bases and J lost 1, with 12 bases in between. CDR3 length: 15 amino acids. The DNA of the CDR3 is TGTGCCACCAGTGGAGTGTCAGGGGGCACAGATACGCAGTATTTT. Amino acid sequence: CATSGVSGGTDTQYF.

This clonotype was seen many times. The gene calls are TRBV29-1 and TRBJ1-4, with D possibly TRBD1 on 6 matching bases. CDR1 and CDR2 (germline): SQVTM, ANQGSEA. V was trimmed by 8 bases and J by 4 bases, leaving 8 bases between them. CDR3 length: 11 residues. The CDR3 region is CSYRDNEKLFF. CDR3 DNA: TGCAGCTACAGGGATAATGAAAAACTGTTTTTT.

Remarks on this clonotype: This may be a read error: a much more frequent sequence differs by one nucleotide. V and J are TRBV20-1 and TRBJ1-4; tentatively, D is TRBD1 (5 bases). CDR3 length: 14 residues. V shed 5 bases and J shed 6 bases, with 16 bases lying between them. Germline V gene data show CDR1 as DFQATT and CDR2 as SNEGSKA (reference sequence). For the CDR3, the DNA is TGCAGTGCTCACAGGCCGGAAAGTCATGAAAAACTGTTTTTT. It translates to CSAHRPESHEKLFF.

Ten or more counts support this clonotype. This chain connects TRBV7-3 to TRBJ1-1, with D hard to call. CDR3 length: 14 amino acids. Germline CDR1 is SGHTA and CDR2 is FQGTGA. The V end lost 5 bases, the J end lost 5 bases, and 15 bases lay between the germline ends. This CDR3 is CASSKTSGVTEAFF. The CDR3, as DNA: TGTGCCAGCAGCAAAACTTCCGGGGTTACTGAAGCTTTCTTT.

This clonotype was seen at least ten times. The chain couples TRBV9 to TRBJ2-2, with unresolved D. CDR1 and CDR2 (germline): SGDLS, YYNGEE. This CDR3 spans 14 amino acids. V was trimmed by 0 bases and J by 7 bases, leaving 10 bases between them. This chain's CDR3 is CASSVGVGFGELFF. For the CDR3, the DNA is TGTGCCAGCAGCGTAGGTGTAGGTTTCGGGGAGCTGTTTTTT. The whole variable domain, filled in from reference TRBV9 and TRBJ2-2, reads DSGVTQTPKHLITATGQRVTLRCSPRSGDLSVYWYQQSLDQGLQFLIQYYNGEERAKGNILERFSAQQFPDLHSELNLSSLELGDSALYFCASSVGVGFGELFFGEGSRLTVL.

At least ten counts were recorded for this clonotype. This sequence joins TRBV20-1 and TRBJ1-2; TRBD1 matches at 8 bases. The CDR3 covers 14 residues. The germline gives CDR1 DFQATT, CDR2 SNEGSKA (reference sequence). With 2 bases clipped from V and 11 bases from J, the junction kept 13 bases outside the gene matches. The DNA of the CDR3 is TGCAGTGCTAGATCCGGGACAGGCCCTACTGGGTACACCTTC. Protein: CSARSGTGPTGYTF.

This clonotype occurred many times. The chain is built from TRBV9 and TRBJ2-7; 8 bases agree with TRBD2. After removal of 0 bases from V and 3 bases from J, the junction contained 2 bases not matched to a gene. The CDR3 is made up of 14 amino acids. The V gene's germline CDR1 is SGDLS and CDR2 YYNGEE. The CDR3 reads CASSVGSGSYEQYF. The CDR3 DNA reads TGTGCCAGCAGCGTAGGGAGCGGGAGCTACGAGCAGTACTTC.

This clonotype was seen many times. The chain uses TRBV20-1 and TRBJ2-1; the match to TRBD2 covers 9 bases. Trimming took 4 bases from V and 4 from J; bases not matched to a gene: 2. The CDR3 spans 13 residues. The germline V gene encodes CDR1 DFQATT and CDR2 SNEGSKA (reference sequence). The chain's CDR3 is CSANSGRYNEQFF. In DNA form, the CDR3 reads TGCAGTGCTAACAGCGGGAGGTACAATGAGCAGTTCTTC.

With regard to this clonotype: One end of the junction is discordant with germline, which a read error may explain. The V gene is TRBV28, the J gene TRBJ1-6; no definite D call. Germline V CDR1 and CDR2: MDHEN, SYDVKM. CDR3 length: 12 residues. CDR3 coding DNA: TGTGCCAGCAGTTTACTAGACAAGCCCGGCAACTTT. Residues: CASSLLDKPGNF.

At least ten counts were recorded for this clonotype. The chain links TRBV5-1 to TRBJ1-1, with D unresolved. This CDR3 comprises 15 residues. CDR1 is SGHRS and CDR2 is YFSETQ in the germline V gene. V was pared by 7 bases and J by 4 bases, with 20 bases between. The DNA for the CDR3 is TGCGCCAGCTTCGAGACTCATCTAACGGGCACTGAAGCTTTCTTT. It specifies CASFETHLTGTEAFF.

This clonotype was counted ten times or more. J is TRBJ2-1 and V is TRBV5-1; possible D gene TRBD2, 5 bases. The germline CDR1 and CDR2 sequences are SGHRS and YFSETQ. The CDR3 loop spans 15 amino acids. V lost 0 bases and J 7 bases, leaving 14 bases between the germline ends. CDR3 in DNA: TGCGCCAGCAGCTTGGGGGCTAGCTTTCGGAATGAGCAGTTCTTC. Translated, it gives CASSLGASFRNEQFF.

This clonotype showed up many times. The chain carries TRBV5-1 and TRBJ2-3; 7 bases match TRBD2. Trimming at V came to 2 bases and at J to 2 bases, leaving 5 bases not matched to a gene. Germline CDR1 and CDR2: SGHRS and YFSETQ. This CDR3 comprises 15 residues. As DNA, the CDR3 is TGCGCCAGCAGCTTTGCTAGCGGCCTCACAGATACGCAGTATTTT. This translates into CASSFASGLTDTQYF.

Ten or more counts support this clonotype. The gene calls are TRBV28 and TRBJ2-1, with D possibly being TRBD1 (5 bases). The germline V and J ends were trimmed by 2 bases and 12 bases, with 8 bases remaining between them. Germline assignment: CDR1 MDHEN and CDR2 SYDVKM. The CDR3 runs 11 residues. The CDR3 sequence: CASSLGAVQFF. The DNA for the CDR3 is TGTGCCAGCAGTTTAGGGGCCGTGCAGTTCTTC.

This clonotype has a count of ten or more. V usage is TRBV5-1 and J usage is TRBJ2-3; D not certain. Germline lookup yields CDR1 SGHRS and CDR2 YFSETQ. This CDR3 spans 16 amino acids. Trimming left V 4 bases short and J 0 bases short, with 15 bases between. The CDR3 sequence is CASSPLEYSSTDTQYF. The CDR3 DNA reads TGCGCCAGCAGCCCGCTAGAGTACTCTAGCACAGATACGCAGTATTTT.

This clonotype has at least ten counts. The rearrangement links TRBV20-1 to TRBJ1-1; TRBD1 matches at 8 bases. The CDR3 covers 16 residues. Trimming at V came to 6 bases and at J to 5 bases, leaving 17 bases not matched to a gene. Germline lookup yields CDR1 DFQATT and CDR2 SNEGSKA (reference sequence). The CDR3 coding sequence is TGCAGTGCAAGGGCCAGGGGGCGCGGGGGTACTACTGAAGCTTTCTTT. Protein sequence: CSARARGRGGTTEAFF.

This clonotype was picked up many times. The gene calls are TRBV4-3 and TRBJ2-7; D not certain. The CDR3 loop spans 13 amino acids. Looked up from germline, CDR1 is LGHNA and CDR2 is YSLEER. V was pared by 6 bases and J by 0 bases, with 9 bases between. The CDR3: CASSLSLSYEQYF. CDR3 nucleotide sequence: TGCGCCAGCAGTTTAAGCCTCTCCTACGAGCAGTACTTC.

This clonotype was counted ten times or more. The chain combines TRBV20-1 with TRBJ2-4; D remains ambiguous. The V and J ends lost 2 bases and 3 bases respectively, with 5 bases between them. Per germline, CDR1 DFQATT and CDR2 SNEGSKA (reference sequence). The CDR3 sequence is 12 residues long. The CDR3 loop reads CSARYSKNIQYF. The DNA for the CDR3 is TGCAGTGCTAGATACAGCAAAAACATTCAGTACTTC.

This clonotype was seen at least ten times. This chain links TRBV11-2 with TRBJ2-3, with no clear D. The CDR3 totals 13 residues. Per the germline V gene, CDR1 is SGHAT and CDR2 is FQNNGV. Deletions cut 2 bases from V and 8 bases from J, with 11 bases between. The CDR3 region is CASSLIISGTQYF. CDR3 in DNA: TGTGCCAGCAGCTTAATTATTTCGGGTACGCAGTATTTT.

This clonotype was seen repeatedly, ten times or more. The chain joins TRBV5-1 to TRBJ1-1, with D perhaps matching TRBD1 (5 bases). The ends were cut back, 5 bases at V and 1 base at J, with 9 bases in the middle. This CDR3 comprises 13 residues. Germline assignment: CDR1 SGHRS and CDR2 YFSETQ. The CDR3, as DNA: TGCGCCAGCAGGGGGACGGAGAACACTGAAGCTTTCTTT. It yields the protein CASRGTENTEAFF.

In its sample, this clonotype was seen many times. J is TRBJ2-3 and V is TRBV7-2, with a possible D match to TRBD2 (5 bases). The CDR3 length is 12 residues. Trimming left V 3 bases short and J 9 bases short, with 10 bases between. Germline CDR1 SGHTA, CDR2 FQGNSA. The CDR3 is CASSLDSDTQYF. The CDR3 DNA reads TGTGCCAGCAGCTTGGACTCCGACACGCAGTATTTT.

This clonotype was seen many times. This chain links TRBV6-1 with TRBJ1-1, with no clear D. Germline V gives CDR1 MNHNS, CDR2 SASEGT. There are 13 residues in the CDR3. Deletions cut 1 base from V and 11 bases from J, with 14 bases between. The CDR3 bases are TGTGCCAGCAGTGAAGGCGAGACGGTGTGGGCTTTCTTT. It yields the protein CASSEGETVWAFF.

This clonotype has more than one count but fewer than ten. Compared with germline, one end of the junction differs, possibly owing to a read error. The genes are TRBV7-2 and TRBJ1-5; 9 nucleotides line up with TRBD1. Germline values: CDR1 SGHTA, CDR2 FQGNSA. This CDR3 is 15 amino acids long. The CDR3 bases are TGTGCCAGCAGCTTCGGGACAGGGATGGGTCAGCCCCAGAATTTT. This translates into CASSFGTGMGQPQNF.

The table lists this clonotype with many counts. This rearrangement joins TRBV7-2 to TRBJ2-7; 9 bases match TRBD2. The CDR3 sequence is 14 residues long. J was trimmed by 5 bases and V by 2 bases; bases with no gene match: 4. Germline CDR1 SGHTA, CDR2 FQGNSA. The CDR3 reads CASSLLAGRNEQYF. Written as DNA, the CDR3 is TGTGCCAGCAGCTTACTAGCGGGACGAAACGAGCAGTACTTC.

This chain links TRBV5-1 with TRBJ1-1, with unresolved D. Trimming stripped 2 bases from V and 2 bases from J, with 10 bases between. Germline values: CDR1 SGHRS, CDR2 YFSETQ. CDR3 length: 14 amino acids. CDR3 region: CASSLLQINTEAFF. DNA of the CDR3: TGCGCCAGCAGCTTATTACAGATAAACACTGAAGCTTTCTTT.